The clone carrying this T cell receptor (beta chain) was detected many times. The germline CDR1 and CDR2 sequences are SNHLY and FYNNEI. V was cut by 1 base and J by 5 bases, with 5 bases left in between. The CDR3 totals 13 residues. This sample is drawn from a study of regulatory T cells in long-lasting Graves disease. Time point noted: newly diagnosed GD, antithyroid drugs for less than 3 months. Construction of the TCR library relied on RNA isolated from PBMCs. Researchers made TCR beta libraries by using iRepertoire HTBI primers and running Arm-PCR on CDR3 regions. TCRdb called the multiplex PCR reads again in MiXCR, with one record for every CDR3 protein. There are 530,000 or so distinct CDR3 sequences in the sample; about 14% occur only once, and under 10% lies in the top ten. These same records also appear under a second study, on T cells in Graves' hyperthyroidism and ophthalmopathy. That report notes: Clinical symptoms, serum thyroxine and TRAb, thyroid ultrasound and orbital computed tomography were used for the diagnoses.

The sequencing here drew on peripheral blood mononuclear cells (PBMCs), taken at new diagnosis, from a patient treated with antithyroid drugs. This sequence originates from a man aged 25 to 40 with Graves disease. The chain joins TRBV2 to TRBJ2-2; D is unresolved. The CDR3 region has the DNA TGTGCCAGCAGTGAAGAGGTTACCGGGGAGCTGTTTTTT. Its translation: CASSEEVTGELFF.